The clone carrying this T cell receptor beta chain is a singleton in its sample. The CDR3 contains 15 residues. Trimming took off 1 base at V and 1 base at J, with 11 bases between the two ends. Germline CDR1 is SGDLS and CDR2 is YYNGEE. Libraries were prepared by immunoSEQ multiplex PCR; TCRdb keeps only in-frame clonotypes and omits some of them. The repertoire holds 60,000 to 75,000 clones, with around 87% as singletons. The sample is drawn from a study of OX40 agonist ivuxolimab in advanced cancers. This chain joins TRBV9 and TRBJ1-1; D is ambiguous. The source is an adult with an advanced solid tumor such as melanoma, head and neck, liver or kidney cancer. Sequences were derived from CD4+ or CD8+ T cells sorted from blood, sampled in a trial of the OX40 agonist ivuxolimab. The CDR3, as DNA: TGTGCCAGCAGCGTACTAGGGTCCGGGAACACTGAAGCTTTCTTT. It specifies CASSVLGSGNTEAFF.